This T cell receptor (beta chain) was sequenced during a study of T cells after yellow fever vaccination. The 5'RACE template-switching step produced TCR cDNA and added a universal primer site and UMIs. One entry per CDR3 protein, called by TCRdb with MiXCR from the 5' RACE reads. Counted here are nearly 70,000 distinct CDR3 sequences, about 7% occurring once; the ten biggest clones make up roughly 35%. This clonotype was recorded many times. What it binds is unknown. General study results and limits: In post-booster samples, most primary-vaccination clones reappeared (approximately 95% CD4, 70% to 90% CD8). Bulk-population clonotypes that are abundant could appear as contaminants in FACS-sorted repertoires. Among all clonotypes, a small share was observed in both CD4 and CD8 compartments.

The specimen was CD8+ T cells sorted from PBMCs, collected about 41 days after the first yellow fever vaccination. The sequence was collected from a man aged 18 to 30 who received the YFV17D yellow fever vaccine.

The CDR3 DNA reads TGTGCCAGCAGTTTTCAACAGGGTCCTGAAGCTTTCTTT. This encodes CASSFQQGPEAFF. The rearrangement uses TRBV12-3 or TRBV12-4 and TRBJ1-1; a weak D match, TRBD1 (6 bases). The V gene lost 3 bases and the J gene lost 6 bases, with 11 bases spanning the gap. CDR3 size: 13 residues.